The subject of this entry is one T cell receptor beta chain. The target antigen is unknown. The data stem from a study of cytomegalovirus exposure and HLA in healthy donors. Findings and limits, study-wide: In vitro experiments confirmed that a few CMV-associated chains were specific for CMV antigens.

PCR was performed using 60 Vbeta and 13 Jbeta primers. Some clones are missing from TCRdb's copy, which holds only in-frame ones; the method was immunoSEQ multiplex PCR. The sample consists of 90,000 to 140,000 clones, approximately 81% of them appearing once. Trimming took off 0 bases at V and 6 bases at J, with 21 bases between the two ends. The germline CDR1 and CDR2 sequences are MGHRA and YSYEKL. The CDR3 runs 18 residues. The receptor comes from a man aged 25 to 40 in good health and CMV-seronegative. The chain combines TRBV4-1 with TRBJ1-5, with D possibly TRBD1 on 5 matching bases. Sequenced material: PBMCs. The CDR3 bases are TGCGCCAGCAGCCAAGATAGTCCGCAGGGAGGCTATAGTCAGCCCCAGCATTTT. Translated: CASSQDSPQGGYSQPQHF.